This T cell receptor (beta chain) is drawn from a study of blood T cell repertoires in COVID-19. Study-level information: Italy, Spain and the United States were the sources of the convalescent and acute COVID-19 samples. T cells, B-cell-depleted T cells, or PBMCs supplied cDNA or gDNA.

Clones were sequenced by immunoSEQ multiplex PCR, and TCRdb holds only the in-frame ones, with some missing. The table has approximately 200,000 clones, roughly 80% seen once; the top ten hold about 10%. There are 14 residues in the CDR3. The germline V and J ends were trimmed by 5 bases and 7 bases, with 15 bases remaining between them. Germline V gene sequence: CDR1 MNHEY, CDR2 SVGAGI. This receptor was taken from a woman at least 80 years old with acute or convalescent COVID-19. The gene calls are TRBV6-5 and TRBJ2-1; D may be TRBD2 (6 bases). The source material was peripheral blood. The CDR3 here is CASSRAGSMNEQFF. The DNA of the CDR3 is TGTGCCAGCAGTAGGGCGGGATCCATGAATGAGCAGTTCTTC.